The 3 T cell receptor beta chains given below trace back to one sample, sequenced in a study of blood T cell repertoires in COVID-19. TCRdb keeps only in-frame clones here, not all; method: immunoSEQ multiplex PCR. The data show some 97,000 clones, roughly 87% seen once. Sequenced material: peripheral blood. Receptors were obtained from a man aged 30-40 years in a cohort sampled during active COVID-19.

The CDR3 DNA reads TGTGCCAGTAGTGTCAATCTAGCGGGGACACAAGAGACCCAGTACTTC. Residues: CASSVNLAGTQETQYF. This chain links TRBV19 with TRBJ2-5; 9 nucleotides agree with TRBD2. After removal of 5 bases from V and 2 bases from J, the junction contained 9 bases not matched to a gene. Germline V gives CDR1 LNHDA, CDR2 SQIVND (reference sequence). This CDR3 is 16 amino acids long. Filled out from reference TRBV19 and TRBJ2-5, the complete variable domain reads DGGITQSPKYLFRKEGQNVTLSCEQNLNHDAMYWYRQDPGQGLRLIYYSQIVNDFQKGDIAEGYSVSREKKESFPLTVTSAQKNPTAFYLCASSVNLAGTQETQYFGPGTRLLVL.

This rearrangement joins TRBV24-1 to TRBJ1-1; D uncertain. This CDR3 is 12 amino acids long. The V gene's germline CDR1 is KGHDR and CDR2 SFDVKD. Trimming cost V 9 bases and J 1 base, with 8 bases left between them. CDR3 amino acids: CATPAGNTEAFF. In DNA form, the CDR3 reads TGTGCCACCCCCGCAGGGAACACTGAAGCTTTCTTT.

Here the CDR3 reads CASSYTVNEQFF. Written as DNA, the CDR3 is TGCGCCAGCAGCTATACAGTTAATGAGCAGTTCTTC. This sequence joins TRBV5-1 and TRBJ2-1; D is undetermined. The V gene's germline CDR1 is SGHRS and CDR2 YFSETQ. Trimming stripped 3 bases from V and 7 bases from J, with 8 bases between. The CDR3 contains 12 residues.